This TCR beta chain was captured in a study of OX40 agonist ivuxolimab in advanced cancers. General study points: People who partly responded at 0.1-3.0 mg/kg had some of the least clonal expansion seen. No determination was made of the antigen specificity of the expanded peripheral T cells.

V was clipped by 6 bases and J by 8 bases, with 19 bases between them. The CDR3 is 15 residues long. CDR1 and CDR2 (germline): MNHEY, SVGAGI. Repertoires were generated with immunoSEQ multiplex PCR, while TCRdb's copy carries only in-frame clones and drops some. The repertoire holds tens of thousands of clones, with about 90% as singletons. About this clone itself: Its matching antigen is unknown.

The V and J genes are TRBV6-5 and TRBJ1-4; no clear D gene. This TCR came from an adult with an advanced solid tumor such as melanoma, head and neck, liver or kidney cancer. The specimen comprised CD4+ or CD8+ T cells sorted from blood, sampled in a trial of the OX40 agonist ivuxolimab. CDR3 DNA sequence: TGTGCCAGCAGCCGCTCCTCTCCCCGCTGGGAAAAACTGTTTTTT. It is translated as CASSRSSPRWEKLFF.